The TCR beta chain described here comes from a study of T cell responses to AZD1222 COVID-19 vaccine. This clone was found once. Its antigen is still unknown. The germline gives CDR1 MDHEN, CDR2 SYDVKM. The CDR3 contains 18 residues. The V segment lost 3 bases and the J segment 6 bases; nucleotides outside the gene matches: 15. General study findings and limits: Repertoire collection took place solely once the T cell response had peaked. Mostly white British, mostly female donors; authors suggested clonal diversity may be underestimated.

Data came from immunoSEQ multiplex PCR; TCRdb stores just in-frame clones and leaves some out. In the table there are about 140,000 clones, roughly 93% of which are singletons. The receptor comes from an adult who had recovered from COVID-19. The chain uses TRBV28 and TRBJ2-3; 10 nucleotides align to TRBD2. The sequencing here drew on peripheral blood, taken after recovery from COVID-19. The CDR3 loop is CASSFPRNTTSGKDTQYF. The CDR3 bases are TGTGCCAGCAGTTTCCCCCGCAACACTACTAGCGGGAAGGATACGCAGTATTTT. The variable domain in full, completed from reference TRBV28 and TRBJ2-3, reads DVKVTQSSRYLVKRTGEKVFLECVQDMDHENMFWYRQDPGLGLRLIYFSYDVKMKEKGDIPEGYSVSREKKERFSLILESASTNQTSMYLCASSFPRNTTSGKDTQYFGPGTRLTVL.